This TCR beta chain was sequenced during a study of blood T cell repertoires in COVID-19. Whole-study context: The origin of the acute and convalescent COVID-19 samples was the United States, Italy and Spain. From T cells, B-cell-depleted T cells, or PBMCs came the material, which was cDNA or gDNA.

In the original workflow: Reference gene primer amplification in the assay estimated nucleated cell counts. The repertoire was sequenced with immunoSEQ multiplex PCR; TCRdb's copy has only in-frame clones and lacks some. V, J and clone size reflect that table, while D and trimming were determined from the DNA. The sample consists of roughly 380,000 clones, more than 65% of them appearing once. The ends were cut back, 0 bases at V and 6 bases at J, with 9 bases in the middle. Germline V gene data show CDR1 as SGDLS and CDR2 as YYNGEE. The CDR3 consists of 13 residues. The J gene is TRBJ1-2, the V gene TRBV9; possibly TRBD1 for D (6 bases). The sequencing input was peripheral blood. The clonotype originates from a human donor with acute or convalescent COVID-19. The donor label of this sample is uncertain. The CDR3 DNA sequence: TGTGCCAGCAGCGTAGGGGCAGGGGATGGCTACACCTTC. Translation gives CASSVGAGDGYTF. The full variable domain, in which reference TRBV9 and TRBJ1-2 provide the parts outside the CDR3, is DSGVTQTPKHLITATGQRVTLRCSPRSGDLSVYWYQQSLDQGLQFLIQYYNGEERAKGNILERFSAQQFPDLHSELNLSSLELGDSALYFCASSVGAGDGYTFGSGTRLTVV.